Presented here are 31 T cell receptor beta chains from one specimen sequenced in a study of shared clonotypes between healthy human individuals. Naive CD8 cells lacked CD45RO and underwent positive selection for CCR7, leaving out terminally differentiated effector memory CD45RA+ cells. Method: immunoSEQ multiplex PCR; TCRdb's copy keeps in-frame clones and lacks some. The table lists around 2.1 million clones, roughly 91% of them singletons. The sequenced sample was naive CD8+ T cells from PBMCs. These receptor sequences come from a man aged 18-30 years in good health. Some clones in this sample may be carry-over from other donors' samples.

V gene TRBV5-6 combines with J gene TRBJ2-3, with no clear D. The CDR3 runs to 16 residues. The germline V and J ends were trimmed by 0 bases and 0 bases, with 11 bases remaining between them. Germline V lookup: CDR1 SGHDT, CDR2 YYEEEE. This CDR3 reads CASSLVVRPSTDTQYF. CDR3 nucleotides: TGTGCCAGCAGCTTGGTGGTACGCCCTAGCACAGATACGCAGTATTTT.

This chain joins TRBV6-1 and TRBJ2-7, with no clear D. CDR1 is MNHNS and CDR2 is SASEGT in the germline V gene. V lost 2 bases and J 2 bases, leaving 4 bases between the germline ends. The CDR3 is made up of 12 amino acids. The CDR3, as DNA: TGTGCCAGCAGTGAATACCCCTACGAGCAGTACTTC. Translated: CASSEYPYEQYF.

This clone has only one observation. The chain carries TRBV15 and TRBJ2-7, with unresolved D. Trimming pared 1 base from V and 5 bases from J, leaving 6 bases between. The CDR3 runs to 12 residues. The germline V gene has CDR1 LNHNV and CDR2 YYDKDF (reference sequence). This CDR3 is CATSRGFDEQYF. The CDR3 bases are TGTGCCACCAGCAGAGGGTTTGACGAGCAGTACTTC. The full variable domain, rest sourced from reference TRBV15 and TRBJ2-7, is DAMVIQNPRYQVTQFGKPVTLSCSQTLNHNVMYWYQQKSSQAPKLLFHYYDKDFNNEADTPDNFQSRRPNTSFCFLDIRSPGLGDTAMYLCATSRGFDEQYFGPGTRLTVT.

V usage is TRBV19 and J usage is TRBJ2-5, with D possibly matching TRBD1 (6 bases). CDR1 and CDR2 from the germline V gene are LNHDA and SQIVND (reference sequence). Between the trimmed V and J ends, which lost 4 bases and 5 bases, there was a span of 14 bases. This CDR3 has 14 amino acids. The CDR3 reads CASSSPRGEETQYF. Written as DNA, the CDR3 is TGTGCCAGTAGTAGTCCCAGGGGAGAGGAGACCCAGTACTTC.

The chain recombines TRBV7-8 with TRBJ2-4; D may match TRBD1 or TRBD2 (5 bases each). CDR3 length: 14 amino acids. V lost 5 bases, J lost 2 bases, and 10 bases lay in between. CDR1 SGHVS and CDR2 FQNEAQ come from the germline V gene. The CDR3 sequence: CASSVWGSKNIQYF. CDR3 coding DNA: TGTGCCAGCAGCGTGTGGGGGTCCAAAAACATTCAGTACTTC.

J is TRBJ2-3 and V is TRBV28; TRBD1 aligns across 9 bases. The CDR3 contains 19 residues. V trimming: 5 bases; J trimming: 7 bases; junction bases outside the gene matches: 22. From germline, CDR1 is MDHEN and CDR2 SYDVKM. This CDR3 is CASSTPARMAGTGSNTQYF. CDR3 bases: TGTGCCAGCAGTACCCCCGCCCGGATGGCAGGGACAGGGTCGAATACGCAGTATTTT. The entire variable domain, with the rest obtained from reference TRBV28 and TRBJ2-3, is as follows: DVKVTQSSRYLVKRTGEKVFLECVQDMDHENMFWYRQDPGLGLRLIYFSYDVKMKEKGDIPEGYSVSREKKERFSLILESASTNQTSMYLCASSTPARMAGTGSNTQYFGPGTRLTVL.

The rearrangement joins TRBV10-3 to TRBJ1-5; weak D call: TRBD1 (5 bases). Germline values: CDR1 ENHRY, CDR2 SYGVKD. The ends were cut back, 2 bases at V and 0 bases at J, with 11 bases in the middle. This CDR3 is built from 16 residues. This chain's CDR3 is CAISEGHLYSNQPQHF. The CDR3 region has the DNA TGTGCCATCAGTGAGGGACATTTATATAGCAATCAGCCCCAGCATTTT.

The J gene is TRBJ2-7, the V gene TRBV9, with D perhaps matching TRBD1 (6 bases). V was shortened by 0 bases and J by 6 bases, with 16 bases between the two germline ends. CDR1 is SGDLS and CDR2 is YYNGEE in the germline V gene. The CDR3 is 15 residues long. CDR3 sequence (DNA): TGTGCCAGCAGCGTAGGTAAAGGGGGTCTCAGCGAGCAGTACTTC. It yields the protein CASSVGKGGLSEQYF.

The chain links TRBV27 to TRBJ2-1; 15 nucleotides agree with TRBD2. The CDR3 totals 15 residues. Germline values: CDR1 MNHEY, CDR2 SMNVEV (reference sequence). Trimming cost V 7 bases and J 13 bases; bases outside gene matches: 11. The CDR3 protein is CASTSGTSGRHRQFF. As DNA, the CDR3 is TGTGCCAGCACATCCGGGACTAGCGGGAGGCACCGACAGTTCTTC.

This chain joins TRBV4-1 and TRBJ2-5, with D perhaps assigned TRBD1 or TRBD2 (7 bases each). Looked up from germline, CDR1 is MGHRA and CDR2 is YSYEKL. The CDR3 is 16 residues long. The germline V and J ends were trimmed by 3 bases and 1 base, with 15 bases remaining between them. CDR3 amino acids: CASSHQTGRVQETQYF. CDR3 sequence (DNA): TGCGCCAGCAGCCACCAGACAGGGAGGGTCCAAGAGACCCAGTACTTC.

CDR3 bases: TGCGCCAGCAGCCAAACCGGAGCGCTTGGGTACACTGAAGCTTTCTTT. Its protein product is CASSQTGALGYTEAFF. V usage is TRBV4-1 and J usage is TRBJ1-1; D gene unclear. The CDR3 spans 16 residues. V was cut by 2 bases and J by 3 bases, with 16 bases left in between. Germline V lookup: CDR1 MGHRA, CDR2 YSYEKL.

The chain links TRBV5-1 to TRBJ2-3; no clear D. The germline V gene encodes CDR1 SGHRS and CDR2 YFSETQ. CDR3 length: 15 amino acids. Trimming removed 0 bases from V and 1 base from J, with 9 bases in between. The DNA of the CDR3 is TGCGCCAGCAGCTTGGGACCAAGCGGCACAGATACGCAGTATTTT. Protein: CASSLGPSGTDTQYF.

The chain is built from TRBV6-5 and TRBJ2-1; 11 bases map to TRBD2. The ends lost 6 bases at V and 3 bases at J; junction bases unmatched: 4. The CDR3 has 15 residues. CDR1 is MNHEY and CDR2 is SVGAGI in the germline V gene. The CDR3: CASRTGTSGYNEQFF. The CDR3 nucleotides are TGTGCCAGCAGAACCGGGACTAGCGGCTACAATGAGCAGTTCTTC.

CDR3 in amino acids: CASSVPEAGGGGSETQYF. The CDR3 DNA is TGTGCCAGCAGCGTCCCGGAAGCTGGGGGAGGGGGCTCAGAGACCCAGTACTTC. The chain employs TRBV9 and TRBJ2-5; D possibly matches TRBD1 or TRBD2 (7 bases each). CDR1 and CDR2 (germline): SGDLS, YYNGEE. V dropped 2 bases and J dropped 4 bases, with 24 bases sitting between them. There are 18 residues in the CDR3.

The chain is built from TRBV5-1 and TRBJ2-3, with D possibly TRBD2 on 6 matching bases. V dropped 4 bases and J dropped 3 bases, with 15 bases sitting between them. The CDR3 has 15 amino acids. The germline V gene encodes CDR1 SGHRS and CDR2 YFSETQ. For the CDR3, the DNA is TGCGCCAGCAGCCTCGGGACTGATATAACAGATACGCAGTATTTT. As protein: CASSLGTDITDTQYF.

The CDR3 protein is CASSLAPDYYGYTF. As DNA, the CDR3 is TGTGCCAGCAGCCTCGCCCCGGATTACTATGGCTACACCTTC. V gene TRBV7-9 combines with J gene TRBJ1-2; D gene unclear. Trimming removed 5 bases at V and 3 bases at J, with 13 bases between. The CDR3 totals 14 residues. Germline assignment: CDR1 SEHNR and CDR2 FQNEAQ (reference sequence).

V gene TRBV5-4 combines with J gene TRBJ2-7; 7 bases are a match to TRBD1. The V segment lost 0 bases and the J segment 7 bases; nucleotides outside the gene matches: 7. Germline CDR1 and CDR2: SGHNT and YYREEE (reference sequence). The CDR3 is made up of 14 amino acids. The CDR3 region is CASSLVTGSGEQYF. CDR3 sequence (DNA): TGTGCCAGCAGCTTGGTGACAGGGTCGGGGGAGCAGTACTTC.

In this sample, this clone turned up once. V and J are TRBV28 and TRBJ2-7; TRBD2 might be the D (5 bases). The CDR3 is made up of 17 amino acids. The ends were cut back, 6 bases at V and 0 bases at J, with 21 bases in the middle. CDR1 is MDHEN and CDR2 is SYDVKM in the germline V gene. The CDR3: CASSPLISAGRSYEQYF. As DNA, the CDR3 is TGTGCCAGCAGCCCCCTAATTAGCGCCGGACGCTCCTACGAGCAGTACTTC.

V is TRBV25-1 and J is TRBJ1-2; D may be TRBD1 (6 bases). Germline V gene sequence: CDR1 MGHDK, CDR2 SYGVNS. The CDR3 covers 13 residues. Trimming cost V 6 bases and J 4 bases, with 12 bases left between them. CDR3 DNA sequence: TGTGCCAGCAGAGGACAGATCTTCTATGGCTACACCTTC. It specifies CASRGQIFYGYTF.

The chain has TRBV5-6 and TRBJ1-5; 11 nucleotides align to TRBD1. In germline, CDR1 is SGHDT, CDR2 YYEEEE. V was pared by 5 bases and J by 6 bases, with 7 bases of the junction left unmatched. CDR3 length equals 15 residues. The CDR3 region is CASSGTGGEGQPQHF. The DNA of the CDR3 is TGTGCCAGCAGTGGGACAGGGGGAGAAGGTCAGCCCCAGCATTTT.

The chain is built from TRBV25-1 and TRBJ2-1; D call uncertain. CDR3 length: 13 amino acids. Germline V CDR1 and CDR2: MGHDK, SYGVNS. Trimming cost V 6 bases and J 10 bases, with 16 bases left between them. In DNA, the CDR3 is TGTGCCAGCAGGAGTCGGAGAGTAGGCGAGCAGTTCTTC. Its translation is CASRSRRVGEQFF.

This clone was seen only a few times. V and J are TRBV2 and TRBJ2-2; D is unresolved. V was cut by 7 bases and J by 6 bases, with 15 bases left in between. Germline-derived CDR1 and CDR2 are SNHLY and FYNNEI. This CDR3 spans 14 amino acids. This chain's CDR3 is CASNGRNGAGELFF. The CDR3 coding sequence is TGTGCCAGCAATGGCAGGAATGGCGCCGGGGAGCTGTTTTTT.

This chain joins TRBV9 and TRBJ2-2, with 8 bases identical to TRBD2. The V gene end was trimmed by 4 bases and the J gene end by 3 bases; junction bases not matched to a gene: 14. The CDR3 is 18 amino acids. The germline gives CDR1 SGDLS, CDR2 YYNGEE. CDR3 protein: CASSTQSSGTEDTGELFF. CDR3 bases: TGTGCCAGCAGCACCCAGAGTAGCGGGACCGAGGACACCGGGGAGCTGTTTTTT. Full variable domain (remainder filled in from reference TRBV9 and TRBJ2-2): DSGVTQTPKHLITATGQRVTLRCSPRSGDLSVYWYQQSLDQGLQFLIQYYNGEERAKGNILERFSAQQFPDLHSELNLSSLELGDSALYFCASSTQSSGTEDTGELFFGEGSRLTVL.

This clone was seen just once. The J gene is TRBJ2-5, the V gene TRBV11-2, with 11 bases aligning to TRBD2. V shed 2 bases and J 5 bases; nucleotides not matched to a gene: 4. CDR1 SGHAT and CDR2 FQNNGV come from the germline V gene. The CDR3 is made up of 15 amino acids. For the CDR3, the DNA is TGTGCCAGCAGCTTAATTAGCGGGAGGGGGGAGACCCAGTACTTC. Translating gives CASSLISGRGETQYF.

The rearrangement uses TRBV27 and TRBJ2-6; weak D call: TRBD2 (6 bases). V was trimmed by 2 bases and J by 0 bases, leaving 20 bases between them. This CDR3 contains 20 residues. Germline V gene lookup returns CDR1 MNHEY and CDR2 SMNVEV (reference sequence). This CDR3 reads CASSLGPGLQPPSGANVLTF. CDR3 DNA: TGTGCCAGCAGTTTAGGCCCCGGACTACAGCCTCCCTCTGGGGCCAACGTCCTGACTTTC.

The rearrangement links TRBV28 to TRBJ2-1; TRBD1 matches 10 bases. V was clipped by 3 bases and J by 8 bases; unmatched bases: 10. This CDR3 is built from 16 residues. CDR1 and CDR2 from the germline V gene are MDHEN and SYDVKM. The DNA for the CDR3 is TGTGCCAGCAGTTTCACCCGGGACAGGGGTAGGGATGAGCAGTTCTTC. This translates into CASSFTRDRGRDEQFF.

The V and J genes are TRBV5-1 and TRBJ2-7, with D possibly TRBD1 on 5 matching bases. V was pared by 7 bases and J by 4 bases, with 21 bases between. Germline V gene lookup returns CDR1 SGHRS and CDR2 YFSETQ. The CDR3 is 15 residues long. Here the CDR3 DNA reads TGCGCCAGCTCCCCCCAGGGTGCCGAAGGGTACGAGCAGTACTTC. It codes for CASSPQGAEGYEQYF.

This chain connects TRBV6-1 to TRBJ2-2, with D hard to call. Trimming pared 2 bases from V and 1 base from J, leaving 5 bases between. Germline V gives CDR1 MNHNS, CDR2 SASEGT. CDR3 length equals 14 residues. In DNA, the CDR3 is TGTGCCAGCAGTGAAAGCCTGAACACCGGGGAGCTGTTTTTT. It yields the protein CASSESLNTGELFF.

The J gene is TRBJ2-1, the V gene TRBV19; 12 bases map to TRBD1. V was clipped by 9 bases and J by 2 bases; unmatched bases: 2. The CDR3 has 14 amino acids. Per the germline V gene, CDR1 is LNHDA and CDR2 is SQIVND (reference sequence). The CDR3 DNA reads TGTGCCAGATGGGACAGGGGGCCCTACAATGAGCAGTTCTTC. Translated: CARWDRGPYNEQFF.

The chain has TRBV28 and TRBJ2-7; D tentatively reads TRBD1 or TRBD2 (5 bases each). The CDR3 contains 14 residues. Germline CDR1 and CDR2: MDHEN and SYDVKM. The V end lost 2 bases, the J end lost 4 bases, and 12 bases lay between the germline ends. The CDR3 DNA sequence: TGTGCCAGCAGTTTAGGGGACGTTGTATACGAGCAGTACTTC. As protein: CASSLGDVVYEQYF.

The chain couples TRBV21-1 to TRBJ1-2; the table's D call, TRBD1, has no DNA check behind it. TRBV21-1 is described as a pseudogene. This CDR3 region has 17 residues. CDR3 region: CASSKEAGTGLNYGYTF. The CDR3 DNA reads as TGTGCCAGCAGCAAAGAGGCCGGGACAGGGCTCAACTATGGCTACACCTTC.